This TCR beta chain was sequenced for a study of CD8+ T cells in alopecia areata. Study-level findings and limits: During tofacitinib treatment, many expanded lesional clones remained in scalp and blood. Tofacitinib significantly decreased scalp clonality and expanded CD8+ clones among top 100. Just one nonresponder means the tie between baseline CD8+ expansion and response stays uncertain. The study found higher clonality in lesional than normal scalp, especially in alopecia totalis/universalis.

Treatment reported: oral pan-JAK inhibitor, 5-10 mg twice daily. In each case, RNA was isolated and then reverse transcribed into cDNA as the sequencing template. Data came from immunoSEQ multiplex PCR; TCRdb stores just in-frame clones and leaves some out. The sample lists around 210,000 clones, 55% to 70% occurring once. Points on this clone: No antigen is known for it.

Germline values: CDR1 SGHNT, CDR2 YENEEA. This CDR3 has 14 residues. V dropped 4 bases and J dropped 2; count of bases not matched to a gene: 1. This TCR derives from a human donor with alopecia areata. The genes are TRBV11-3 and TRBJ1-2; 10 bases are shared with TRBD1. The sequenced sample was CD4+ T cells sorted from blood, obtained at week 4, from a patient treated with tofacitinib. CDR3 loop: CASSSGQGNYGYTF. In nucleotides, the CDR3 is TGTGCCAGCAGCTCGGGACAGGGGAACTATGGCTACACCTTC.